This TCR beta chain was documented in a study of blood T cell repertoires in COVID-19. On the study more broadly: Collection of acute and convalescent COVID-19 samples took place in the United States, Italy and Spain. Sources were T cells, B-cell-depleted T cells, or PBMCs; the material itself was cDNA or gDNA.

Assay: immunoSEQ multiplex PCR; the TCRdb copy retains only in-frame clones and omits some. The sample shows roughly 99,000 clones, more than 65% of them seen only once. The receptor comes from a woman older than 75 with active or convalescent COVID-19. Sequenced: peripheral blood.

CDR3 protein: CASRTGGNNQPQHF. Written as DNA, the CDR3 is TGTGCCAGCCGGACAGGGGGGAACAATCAGCCCCAGCATTTT. The V and J genes are TRBV28 and TRBJ1-5, with 10 bases fitting TRBD1. The V gene end was trimmed by 8 bases and the J gene end by 3 bases; junction bases not matched to a gene: 4. Germline V gene lookup returns CDR1 MDHEN and CDR2 SYDVKM. This CDR3 is 14 amino acids long.